These 27 T cell receptor beta chains came from one sample sequenced in a study of cytomegalovirus exposure and HLA in healthy donors. Sequenced by immunoSEQ multiplex PCR; TCRdb stores in-frame clones only, minus some. In the table there are about 250,000 clones, more than 85% of which are singletons. Sequencing was performed on PBMCs. The receptors come from a young man in good health and CMV-seropositive.

The rearrangement uses TRBV6-1 and TRBJ2-7, with TRBD1 matching 9 bases. Looked up from germline, CDR1 is MNHNS and CDR2 is SASEGT. V shed 6 bases, J shed 4 bases, and the junction held 7 bases outside the gene matches. This CDR3 contains 14 residues. The CDR3 spells CASRPGQGEYEQYF. The DNA for the CDR3 is TGTGCCAGCAGACCGGGACAGGGCGAGTACGAGCAGTACTTC.

The V gene is TRBV6-5, the J gene TRBJ2-2; 7 positions match TRBD2. This CDR3 has 15 residues. Germline trimming cut 10 bases from V and 3 bases from J; bases unmatched to any gene: 11. CDR1 and CDR2 from the germline V gene are MNHEY and SVGAGI. The CDR3 bases are TGTGCCAAGCACGACCGGGACTACTACACCGGGGAGCTGTTTTTT. Its translation: CAKHDRDYYTGELFF.

This clone was seen once. The V and J genes are TRBV6-1 and TRBJ2-7; TRBD2 aligns across 7 bases. From germline, CDR1 is MNHNS and CDR2 SASEGT. CDR3 length: 14 amino acids. The V gene end was trimmed by 7 bases and the J gene end by 2 bases; junction bases not matched to a gene: 8. The CDR3 protein is CASTGGSSTYEQYF. The CDR3 nucleotides are TGTGCCAGCACTGGCGGGAGCAGCACCTACGAGCAGTACTTC.

The chain has TRBV19 and TRBJ1-5; D remains unclear. The CDR3 is 14 amino acids. Trimming stripped 0 bases from V and 2 bases from J, with 5 bases between. Germline values: CDR1 LNHDA, CDR2 SQIVND (reference sequence). Here the CDR3 DNA reads TGTGCCAGTAGTATAGATGCCGGCAATCAGCCCCAGCATTTT. Its protein is CASSIDAGNQPQHF.

The chain couples TRBV6-5 to TRBJ2-3; D is possibly TRBD2 (6 bases). CDR3 length: 16 residues. The germline CDR1 and CDR2 sequences are MNHEY and SVGAGI. Trimming shortened V by 0 bases and J by 4 bases, and 14 bases separated the two germline ends. The CDR3 sequence: CASSYSTGERADTQYF. CDR3 bases: TGTGCCAGCAGTTACTCGACGGGGGAGCGGGCAGATACGCAGTATTTT.

A remark on this clone: At the DNA level, this CDR3 is encoded by other sequences in the same sample as well. The chain has TRBV6-5 and TRBJ1-2; tentative D call: TRBD1 (6 bases). The ends were cut back, 0 bases at V and 4 bases at J, with 12 bases in the middle. The CDR3 spans 15 residues. Germline V gene sequence: CDR1 MNHEY, CDR2 SVGAGI. The CDR3 bases are TGTGCCAGCAGTTACTCGGGCAGGGGAGCCTATGGCTACACCTTC. This gives the protein CASSYSGRGAYGYTF.

The gene calls are TRBV27 and TRBJ2-4; 9 nucleotides agree with TRBD1. CDR3 size: 14 residues. Per germline, CDR1 MNHEY and CDR2 SMNVEV (reference sequence). V was pared by 8 bases and J by 8 bases, with 10 bases of the junction left unmatched. The CDR3 is CASGVGTGRHIQYF. For the CDR3, the DNA is TGTGCCAGCGGAGTGGGGACAGGGCGACACATTCAGTACTTC.

This clone was detected ten times or more. This chain uses TRBV19 with TRBJ1-1; D is undetermined. Trimming shortened V by 5 bases and J by 0 bases, and 7 bases separated the two germline ends. The CDR3 is 13 residues long. The germline gives CDR1 LNHDA, CDR2 SQIVND (reference sequence). The CDR3 here is CASSGTMNTEAFF. The DNA of the CDR3 is TGTGCCAGTAGTGGTACTATGAACACTGAAGCTTTCTTT.

The V call is TRBV19, the J call TRBJ1-3; D remains ambiguous. Germline CDR1 is LNHDA and CDR2 is SQIVND (reference sequence). The CDR3 has 13 residues. V was clipped by 7 bases and J by 0 bases, with 7 bases between them. The CDR3 sequence: CASTEVSGNTIYF. CDR3 DNA sequence: TGTGCCAGTACAGAAGTCTCTGGAAACACCATATATTTT.

The genes are TRBV6-4 and TRBJ2-6; no firm D call. The V and J ends lost 6 bases and 4 bases respectively, with 13 bases between them. Germline V CDR1 and CDR2: MRHNA, SNTAGT. The CDR3 has 15 amino acids. In DNA, the CDR3 is TGTGCCAGCAGACTCGATGGGTCCGGGGCCAACGTCCTGACTTTC. Its protein is CASRLDGSGANVLTF.

This clone was counted once. The chain links TRBV28 to TRBJ1-5, with TRBD1 identical over 9 bases. With V trimmed by 7 bases and J by 7 bases, 14 bases remained unmatched. Looked up from germline, CDR1 is MDHEN and CDR2 is SYDVKM. The CDR3 sequence is 16 residues long. This chain's CDR3 is CASIQAGDRANQPQHF. The CDR3 nucleotides read TGTGCCAGCATTCAAGCAGGGGACAGGGCGAACCAGCCCCAGCATTTT.

This clone has a single count. The chain links TRBV10-3 to TRBJ2-7; 8 nucleotides align to TRBD1. Trimming at V came to 3 bases and at J to 3 bases, leaving 10 bases not matched to a gene. Germline values: CDR1 ENHRY, CDR2 SYGVKD. The CDR3 has 16 amino acids. The CDR3 coding sequence is TGTGCCATCAGTGACTCCCCCGGGACAGGATACTACGAGCAGTACTTC. Residues: CAISDSPGTGYYEQYF.

The V and J genes are TRBV10-3 and TRBJ2-7; D is perhaps TRBD2 (7 bases). V was clipped by 6 bases and J by 4 bases, with 13 bases between them. The CDR3 has 13 residues. Germline CDR1 ENHRY, CDR2 SYGVKD. For the CDR3, the DNA is TGTGCCATCAGGGGGAGGGGGAGTTACGAGCAGTACTTC. The encoded protein is CAIRGRGSYEQYF.

The CDR3 reads CASSQDRGPPYEQYF. The CDR3 nucleotides are TGTGCCAGCAGCCAAGACAGGGGGCCGCCCTACGAGCAGTACTTC. The chain carries TRBV7-9 and TRBJ2-7; 10 bases are a match to TRBD1. Germline CDR1 is SEHNR and CDR2 is FQNEAQ (reference sequence). The CDR3 extends over 15 amino acids. J was trimmed by 2 bases and V by 5 bases; bases with no gene match: 6. Complete variable domain (other parts from reference TRBV7-9 and TRBJ2-7): DTGVSQNPRHKITKRGQNVTFRCDPISEHNRLYWYRQTLGQGPEFLTYFQNEAQLEKSRLLSDRFSAERPKGSFSTLEIQRTEQGDSAMYLCASSQDRGPPYEQYFGPGTRLTVT.

Here the CDR3 reads CASGTANTEAFF. Here the CDR3 DNA reads TGTGCCAGTGGGACAGCGAACACTGAAGCTTTCTTT. The chain employs TRBV6-5 and TRBJ1-1; 7 bases match TRBD1. The length of the CDR3 is 12 residues. Germline values: CDR1 MNHEY, CDR2 SVGAGI. The V segment lost 9 bases and the J segment 1 base; nucleotides outside the gene matches: 2.

About this clone itself: Different DNA sequences within this sample yield the same CDR3. The V call is TRBV6-5, the J call TRBJ2-7; 12 bases match TRBD2. V lost 0 bases, J lost 3 bases, and 0 bases stayed unmatched. Looked up from germline, CDR1 is MNHEY and CDR2 is SVGAGI. The CDR3 has 15 residues. The CDR3 DNA sequence: TGTGCCAGCAGTTACTCGACTAGCGGGAGCTACGAGCAGTACTTC. It yields the protein CASSYSTSGSYEQYF.

This chain uses TRBV27 with TRBJ2-7, with TRBD1 as a possible D gene (6 bases). V lost 4 bases and J lost 2, with 12 bases in between. Germline CDR1 is MNHEY and CDR2 is SMNVEV (reference sequence). The CDR3 length is 14 residues. The CDR3 DNA sequence: TGTGCCAGCAGTTCTAGGACAGAAACCTACGAGCAGTACTTC. This gives the protein CASSSRTETYEQYF.

The CDR3 sequence: CASSPLGGEVNEQYF. The CDR3 DNA reads TGTGCCAGCTCCCCCTTGGGAGGGGAGGTCAACGAGCAGTACTTC. V and J are TRBV5-6 and TRBJ2-7; 7 bases map to TRBD2. The V segment lost 7 bases and the J segment 5 bases; nucleotides outside the gene matches: 15. The germline gives CDR1 SGHDT, CDR2 YYEEEE. CDR3 length equals 15 residues.

V is TRBV11-2 and J is TRBJ2-7; 7 bases align to TRBD1. The CDR3 length is 15 residues. After removal of 5 bases from V and 2 bases from J, the junction contained 9 bases not matched to a gene. Germline V gene sequence: CDR1 SGHAT, CDR2 FQNNGV. This CDR3 reads CASSNLGTATYEQYF. DNA for the CDR3: TGTGCCAGCAGCAACCTTGGGACAGCAACCTACGAGCAGTACTTC.

The chain combines TRBV5-1 with TRBJ2-7, with 8 bases identical to TRBD2. The CDR3 is 16 amino acids. Germline CDR1 and CDR2: SGHRS and YFSETQ. V shed 2 bases and J 0 bases; nucleotides not matched to a gene: 7. The CDR3 protein is CASSLGRSGSSYEQYF. The CDR3 region has the DNA TGCGCCAGCAGCTTAGGACGAAGCGGGAGCTCCTACGAGCAGTACTTC.

This sequence joins TRBV28 and TRBJ2-7; D remains ambiguous. Per the germline V gene, CDR1 is MDHEN and CDR2 is SYDVKM. This CDR3 has 12 amino acids. The V and J ends lost 5 bases and 6 bases respectively, with 11 bases between them. CDR3 bases: TGTGCCAGCAGTACCAACCGGTTCGAGCAGTACTTC. Residues: CASSTNRFEQYF.

The chain is built from TRBV27 and TRBJ2-7, with D perhaps TRBD1 (6 bases). CDR3 length: 13 amino acids. The V gene's germline CDR1 is MNHEY and CDR2 SMNVEV (reference sequence). V was cut by 4 bases and J by 0 bases, with 7 bases left in between. The CDR3 nucleotides read TGTGCCAGCAGTTACAGGGCCTCCTACGAGCAGTACTTC. Translating it yields CASSYRASYEQYF.

The chain is built from TRBV5-4 and TRBJ2-1, with 7 positions matching TRBD2. V shed 2 bases, J shed 3 bases, and the junction held 5 bases outside the gene matches. From germline, CDR1 is SGHNT and CDR2 YYREEE (reference sequence). The CDR3 runs to 15 residues. The CDR3 spells CASSFGGSVYNEQFF. As DNA, the CDR3 is TGTGCCAGCAGCTTTGGCGGGAGTGTCTACAATGAGCAGTTCTTC. The full variable domain, its missing parts supplied by reference TRBV5-4 and TRBJ2-1, is ETGVTQSPTHLIKTRGQQVTLRCSSQSGHNTVSWYQQALGQGPQFIFQYYREEENGRGNFPPRFSGLQFPNYSSELNVNALELDDSALYLCASSFGGSVYNEQFFGPGTRLTVL.

This CDR3 is CASSVGAVDEKLFF. In DNA form, the CDR3 reads TGTGCCAGCAGCGTAGGGGCCGTGGATGAAAAACTGTTTTTT. The rearrangement uses TRBV9 and TRBJ1-4; D is unresolved. Trimming pared 0 bases from V and 6 bases from J, leaving 9 bases between. The germline gives CDR1 SGDLS, CDR2 YYNGEE. The CDR3 is 14 residues long.

The genes are TRBV28 and TRBJ2-7, with 11 bases that match TRBD1. With 4 bases clipped from V and 9 bases from J, the junction kept 8 bases outside the gene matches. The CDR3 runs 14 residues. Per the germline V gene, CDR1 is MDHEN and CDR2 is SYDVKM. The CDR3 DNA follows: TGTGCCAGCAGTTCCTTGGGACAGGGGGGTTTGCAGTACTTC. Encoded protein: CASSSLGQGGLQYF. Filled out from reference TRBV28 and TRBJ2-7, the complete variable domain reads DVKVTQSSRYLVKRTGEKVFLECVQDMDHENMFWYRQDPGLGLRLIYFSYDVKMKEKGDIPEGYSVSREKKERFSLILESASTNQTSMYLCASSSLGQGGLQYFGPGTRLTVT.

This clone has just one count. The chain carries TRBV5-6 and TRBJ1-2, with 8 bases fitting TRBD1. Germline CDR1 SGHDT, CDR2 YYEEEE. The CDR3 loop spans 15 amino acids. Losses at the gene ends were 4 bases for V and 2 bases for J; bases not matched to a gene: 7. CDR3 bases: TGTGCCAGCAGCACTGGACAGGGACTAAACTATGGCTACACCTTC. Its translation: CASSTGQGLNYGYTF.

J is TRBJ2-7 and V is TRBV9; D might be TRBD1 (5 bases). The CDR3 consists of 15 residues. Germline V gene data show CDR1 as SGDLS and CDR2 as YYNGEE. Trimming stripped 3 bases from V and 1 base from J, with 14 bases between. The CDR3 region has the DNA TGTGCCAGCAGCGCATGGGCTGGGGCGTCCTACGAGCAGTACTTC. Encoded protein: CASSAWAGASYEQYF.